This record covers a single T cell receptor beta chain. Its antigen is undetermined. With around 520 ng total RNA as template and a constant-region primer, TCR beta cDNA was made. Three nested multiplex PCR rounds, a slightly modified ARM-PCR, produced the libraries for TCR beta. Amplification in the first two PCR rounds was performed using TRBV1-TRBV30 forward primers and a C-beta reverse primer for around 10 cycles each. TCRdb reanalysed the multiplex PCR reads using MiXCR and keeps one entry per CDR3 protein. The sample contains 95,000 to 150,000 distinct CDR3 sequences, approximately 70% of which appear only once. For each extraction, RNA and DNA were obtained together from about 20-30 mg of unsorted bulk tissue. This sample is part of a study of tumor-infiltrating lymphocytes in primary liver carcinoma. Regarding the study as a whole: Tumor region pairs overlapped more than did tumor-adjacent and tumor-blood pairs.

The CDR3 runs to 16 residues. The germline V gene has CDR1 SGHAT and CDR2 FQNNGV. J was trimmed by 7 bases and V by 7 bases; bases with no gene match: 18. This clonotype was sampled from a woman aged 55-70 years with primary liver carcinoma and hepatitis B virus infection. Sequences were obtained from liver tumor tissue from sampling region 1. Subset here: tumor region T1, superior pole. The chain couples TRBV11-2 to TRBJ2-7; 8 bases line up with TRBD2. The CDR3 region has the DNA TGTGCCAGCACTACTCCTGGGCGGGAGGCAATGGGGGAGCAGTACTTC. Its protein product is CASTTPGREAMGEQYF.